This T cell receptor beta chain was observed in a study of blood T cell repertoires in COVID-19. Study as a whole: Nucleic acid was either cDNA or gDNA, and it came from T cells, B-cell-depleted T cells, or PBMCs.

Clones were sequenced by immunoSEQ multiplex PCR, and TCRdb holds only the in-frame ones, with some missing. This table holds roughly 99,000 clones, more than 65% found once. This CDR3 is 15 amino acids long. V lost 3 bases, J lost 4 bases, and 6 bases stayed unmatched. Germline V lookup: CDR1 KGHSH, CDR2 LQKENI. Sequencing was carried out using peripheral blood. The receptor was derived from an elderly woman with acute or convalescent COVID-19. The chain joins TRBV18 to TRBJ1-2; the match to TRBD1 covers 9 bases. Here the CDR3 DNA reads TGTGCCAGCTCACCCGGACAGGGGCAAGCCTATGGCTACACCTTC. Protein product: CASSPGQGQAYGYTF.